The T cell receptor (beta chain) under discussion was sequenced for a study of OX40 agonist ivuxolimab in advanced cancers. This clone came up once. This CDR3 has 14 residues. The V end was cut by 0 bases, the J end by 9 bases, with 13 bases between. The germline gives CDR1 SGHKS, CDR2 YYEKEE (reference sequence). Samples were taken at baseline and on day 1 of cycles 4 and 7. Method: immunoSEQ multiplex PCR; TCRdb's copy keeps in-frame clones and lacks some. Of around 71,000 clones listed, approximately 90% are singletons. The material was CD4+ or CD8+ T cells sorted from blood, obtained in a trial of the OX40 agonist ivuxolimab. The chain combines TRBV5-5 with TRBJ2-1; no reliable D call. The receptor's source is an adult with an advanced solid tumor such as melanoma, head and neck, liver or kidney cancer. CDR3 nucleotides: TGTGCCAGCAGCTTGGTGGGTGGGGTTCCTGAGCAGTTCTTC. It specifies CASSLVGGVPEQFF. The entire variable domain, with the rest obtained from reference TRBV5-5 and TRBJ2-1, is as follows: DAGVTQSPTHLIKTRGQQVTLRCSPISGHKSVSWYQQVLGQGPQFIFQYYEKEERGRGNFPDRFSARQFPNYSSELNVNALLLGDSALYLCASSLVGGVPEQFFGPGTRLTVL.